The text below deals with one TCR beta chain. The antigen it recognizes is unknown. Base qualities are not recorded, but no much larger clone differs from it by a single base. Moderately to severely active disease, a Clinical Activity Score of at least 3, a NOSPECS grade of at least 4, and a duration under 3 months were present in ophthalmopathy patients. Any patient with an uncontrolled infection, another autoimmune disease, pregnancy or lactation was excluded. Diagnoses were established on the basis of clinical symptoms, serum thyroxine and TRAb, thyroid ultrasound, and orbital computed tomography. PBMCs were separated from about 10 ml of fresh peripheral blood using Ficoll-Paque density gradient centrifugation. Trizol reagent was used to extract total RNA, and RNA quality was then checked on an Agilent 2100 Bioanalyzer. This entry belongs to a study of T cells in Graves' hyperthyroidism and ophthalmopathy (dated by TCRdb to about 2019). Regarding the complete study: Peripheral blood was collected at initial diagnosis, before any treatment. The paper describes TCR Vbeta CDR3 sequencing of around 140 peripheral blood samples, made up of 40 to 45 ophthalmopathy patients, more than 70 hyperthyroidism patients and 17 progressor patients. An independent validation cohort of about 19 hyperthyroidism patients and 17 patients who later progressed to ophthalmopathy tested prospective prediction of ophthalmopathy. For training and testing, the approximately 97 patients in the discovery cohort were randomly divided in a 7:3 ratio. To identify distinguishing TCR V-J signatures, a discovery cohort of about 95 patients was used, comprising 43 with Graves' ophthalmopathy and 57 with stable Graves' hyperthyroidism. Following sampling, methimazole starting at 30 mg daily was given to hyperthyroidism patients, and high-dose intravenous methylprednisolone was given to ophthalmopathy patients. In addition, the study compared T-cell repertoires in thyroid tissue and in blood from about 6 Graves' hyperthyroidism patients.

Beyond this particular receptor, the publication reports: Most expanded thyroid clonotypes (frequency above 0.001) were also detected in blood, suggesting blood repertoires may reflect thyroid immune responses. In cross-validation, a model built on a 13 V-J signature told ophthalmopathy apart from stable hyperthyroidism with approximately 90% sensitivity and 81% to 82% specificity, and in testing the same model reached 80%/75%. Sample size was not statistically predetermined, and blinding of investigators to group allocation was not performed. In validation, progression to ophthalmopathy was predicted by the model with more than 65% sensitivity and 72% to 80% specificity, a median of approximately 6.5 months before onset.

Amplification of TCR beta CDR3 regions was carried out from RNA transcripts. For the first round of RT-PCR on the TCR CDR3, the HTBI primer set was used together with the Qiagen OneStep RT-PCR kit. A second multiplex PCR round built the libraries, followed by size selection and purification. The libraries were sequenced on an Illumina HiSeq2000 using paired-end 100 bp reads. As for the authors' bioinformatics: SOAPnuke was used to process the raw data, with reads discarded if the reads contained adapters or uncalled bases, had a mean Phred below 15, or lacked an exact constant-primer or identifier match. High-quality paired reads were merged with COPE v1.2.5, and unique nucleotide sequences were defined as clonotypes. Clonotypes were aligned to IMGT TRBV, TRBD and TRBJ reference segments using MiTCR v1.1. The analysis was restricted to V-J combinations with a frequency above 0.0001, which together covered 99% to 99.2% of the repertoires. The TCS score was defined as the ratio of F50 (clonal expansion) to E x V (chaos), calculated using BLOSUM62-based TCRdist between CDR3 peptides within each V-J. Welch's t-statistics and random forest reduced around 550 V-J features to 10 to 15, which were used in a naive Bayes classifier (R e1071). TCRdb reran the public reads through fastp at Q25 and MiXCR, keeping productive beta chains. Entries that share a CDR3 protein sequence are merged under the most common genes and DNA. The V and J calls reflect TCRdb's pipeline rather than the authors' work. The sample table contains about 600,000 distinct CDR3 sequences; only one count was recorded for roughly 15% of them. The top ten clonotypes cover around 12% of the sample.

The trim is 6 bases for V and 4 bases for J, with a gap of 16 bases between the germline ends. The CDR3 sequence holds 14 residues, the cysteine and phenylalanine included. The entry retains the CDR3 DNA only, 42 bases that are in frame from base 1. CDR1 and CDR2, per the germline V gene (reference sequence), are SGHNT and YYREEE. The origin of this receptor is a woman aged 45-65 years with Graves' ophthalmopathy. The chain was built from TRBV5-4 and TRBJ1-1; no D gene is confidently identified. The sample comprised blood. Read as DNA, the sequence is TGTGCCAGCATCAAGGACCTCAAGGGCACTGAAGCTTTCTTT. Its translation is CASIKDLKGTEAFF.